This T cell receptor beta chain derives from a study of a mutant IDH1 vaccine in newly diagnosed glioma listed by TCRdb under 2021. Study-wide context: Patients were given eight vaccinations, in weeks 1, 3, 5, 7, 11, 15, 19 and 23, which matched visits V03 through V10. Prior to enrollment, standard therapy consisting of radiotherapy alone, temozolomide alone, or radiochemotherapy with temozolomide had been administered to patients, with the combination being received by most patients. Six visits were used for peripheral blood collection: V03 (baseline), V05, V07, V10, V12 and V13. Longitudinal TCRB deep sequencing was done for 25 to 30 treated patients, wherever samples were available for exploratory analyses. Of the 25 to 40 patients who were treated, about 62% were male and approximately 38% were female, and the mean age was about 37 years. Vaccination was initiated 4-6 weeks after radiotherapy alone, or concurrently with temozolomide cycles in the chemotherapy-containing groups. General findings and caveats noted by the study authors: Availability determined which PBMC samples were chosen for TCRB deep sequencing. No apparent relationship was observed between pseudoprogression and alterations in the top peripheral T cell clonotypes detected by TCRB sequencing. Immune responses induced by the vaccine were seen in approximately 92% of patients across multiple MHC alleles. The authors stated that sample limitations prevented analyses of patient blood samples from being reproduced.

A note on this clone: What antigen it recognizes has not been identified. Base qualities are not at hand, and no much larger clone is one base apart.

Receptor libraries were prepared by the immunoSEQ multiplex PCR assay. Rearranged TCR beta chain sequences were amplified with the hsTCRB Kit following the manufacturer's protocol. Sequencing of TCRB libraries was carried out on an Illumina MiSeq. From the authors' description of their analysis: The proprietary platform of the kit vendor was used for demultiplexing, trimming and gene mapping. This is the immuneACCESS table as TCRdb keeps it, with only in-frame sequences that have V and J called. A part of the clones is gone; compared with another copy, unresolved V genes explain less than half, and the rest is unexplained. V, J and clone size reflect that table, while D and trimming were determined from the DNA. A total of some 20,000 clones appear in this sample, 82% of them only once. Less than 15% of the sample is taken by the ten largest. The sample's time point, from its label and the paper: week 23, last vaccination. Each vaccine dose was 300 ug of a 20-mer mutant IDH1 peptide in Montanide, given subcutaneously with topical imiquimod. Newly diagnosed WHO grade 3 or 4 IDH1-mutant astrocytomas showing loss of nuclear ATRX were present in the donors. The samples were drawn from NOA16, a multicentre, single-arm, open-label phase I trial in Germany that tested a mutant IDH1 peptide vaccine in humans for the first time. Genomic DNA for TCRB sequencing was extracted from EDTA blood using the DNeasy Blood and Tissue Kit.

Counted from cysteine to phenylalanine, this CDR3 has 18 amino acids. The sequence is cut down to CDR3 DNA, 54 bases in frame from base 1. V is cut back by 10 bases and J by 2 bases, with 15 bases in the junction unmatched. The germline V gene (reference sequence) provides CDR1 LNHDA and CDR2 SQIVND. The sequence came from a man aged 25 to 40 with glioma. The chain is assembled from TRBV19 and TRBJ1-5; the junction holds 12 bases that match TRBD1. Sequenced material: PBMCs, taken from a glioma patient whose treatment included an IDH1 peptide vaccine. The CDR3 has the sequence CATRSGTGGSGGNQPQHF. The DNA sequence is as follows: TGTGCCACTAGATCCGGGACAGGGGGCTCGGGGGGCAATCAGCCCCAGCATTTT.